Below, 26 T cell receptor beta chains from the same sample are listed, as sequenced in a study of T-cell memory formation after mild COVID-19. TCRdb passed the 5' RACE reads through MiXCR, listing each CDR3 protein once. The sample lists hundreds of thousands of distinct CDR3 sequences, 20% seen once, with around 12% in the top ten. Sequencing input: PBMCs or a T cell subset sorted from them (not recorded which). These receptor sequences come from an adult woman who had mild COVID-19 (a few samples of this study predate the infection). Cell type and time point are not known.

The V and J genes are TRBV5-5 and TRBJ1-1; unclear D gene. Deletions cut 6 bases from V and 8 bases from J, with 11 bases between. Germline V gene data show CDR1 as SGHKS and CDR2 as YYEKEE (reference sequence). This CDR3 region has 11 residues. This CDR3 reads CASISSIEAFF. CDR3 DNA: TGTGCCAGCATATCCTCCATCGAAGCTTTCTTT. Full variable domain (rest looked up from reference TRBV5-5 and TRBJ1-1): DAGVTQSPTHLIKTRGQQVTLRCSPISGHKSVSWYQQVLGQGPQFIFQYYEKEERGRGNFPDRFSARQFPNYSSELNVNALLLGDSALYLCASISSIEAFFGQGTRLTVV.

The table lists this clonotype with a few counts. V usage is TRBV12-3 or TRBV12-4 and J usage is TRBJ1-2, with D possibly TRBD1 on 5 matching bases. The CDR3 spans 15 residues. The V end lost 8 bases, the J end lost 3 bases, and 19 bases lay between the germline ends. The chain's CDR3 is CASGRRAGVDYGYTF. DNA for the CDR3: TGTGCCAGCGGACGACGGGCGGGGGTGGACTATGGCTACACCTTC.

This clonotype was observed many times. The CDR3: CASSQETGSPTYEQYF. The CDR3 region has the DNA TGCGCCAGCAGCCAAGAGACAGGGAGTCCCACCTACGAGCAGTACTTC. This chain links TRBV4-1 with TRBJ2-7; 7 bases agree with TRBD1. There are 16 residues in the CDR3. Trimming cost V 0 bases and J 2 bases; bases outside gene matches: 7. The germline V gene has CDR1 MGHRA and CDR2 YSYEKL.

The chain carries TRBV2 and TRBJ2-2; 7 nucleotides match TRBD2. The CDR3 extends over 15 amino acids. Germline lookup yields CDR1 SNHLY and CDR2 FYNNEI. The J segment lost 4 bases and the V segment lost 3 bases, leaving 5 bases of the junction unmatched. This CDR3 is CASSDGGGSTGELFF. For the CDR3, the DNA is TGTGCCAGCAGTGACGGGGGAGGGAGCACCGGGGAGCTGTTTTTT. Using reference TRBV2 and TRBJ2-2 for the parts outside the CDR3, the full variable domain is EPEVTQTPSHQVTQMGQEVILRCVPISNHLYFYWYRQILGQKVEFLVSFYNNEISEKSEIFDDQFSVERPDGSNFTLKIRSTKLEDSAMYFCASSDGGGSTGELFFGEGSRLTVL.

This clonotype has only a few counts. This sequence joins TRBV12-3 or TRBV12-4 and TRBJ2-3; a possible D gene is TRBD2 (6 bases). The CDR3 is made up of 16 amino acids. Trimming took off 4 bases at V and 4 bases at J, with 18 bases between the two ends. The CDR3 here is CASSSNGPGRADTQYF. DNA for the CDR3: TGTGCCAGCAGTTCTAATGGGCCCGGGAGAGCAGATACGCAGTATTTT.

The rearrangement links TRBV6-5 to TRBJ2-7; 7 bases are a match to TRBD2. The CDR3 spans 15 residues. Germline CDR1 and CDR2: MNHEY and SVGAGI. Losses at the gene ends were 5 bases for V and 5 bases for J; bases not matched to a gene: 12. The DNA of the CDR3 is TGTGCCAGCAGTCCTAGCGGCACGGGGATCGACGAGCAGTACTTC. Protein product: CASSPSGTGIDEQYF.

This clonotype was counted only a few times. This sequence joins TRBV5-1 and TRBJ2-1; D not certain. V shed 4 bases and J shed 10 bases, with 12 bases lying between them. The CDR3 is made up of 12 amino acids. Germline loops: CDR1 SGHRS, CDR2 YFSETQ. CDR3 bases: TGCGCCAGCAGCGCCCTAACCATAGAGCAGTTCTTC. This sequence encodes CASSALTIEQFF.

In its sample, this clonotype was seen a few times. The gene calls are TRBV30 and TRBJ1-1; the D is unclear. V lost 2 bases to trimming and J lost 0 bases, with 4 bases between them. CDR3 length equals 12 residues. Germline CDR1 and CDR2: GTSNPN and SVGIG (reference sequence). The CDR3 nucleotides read TGTGCCTGGAGTCGGTTGAACACTGAAGCTTTCTTT. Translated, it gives CAWSRLNTEAFF.

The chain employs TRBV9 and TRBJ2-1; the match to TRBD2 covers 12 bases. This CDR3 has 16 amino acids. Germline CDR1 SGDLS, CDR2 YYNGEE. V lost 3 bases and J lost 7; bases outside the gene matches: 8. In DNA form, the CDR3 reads TGTGCCAGCAGCGGCTTTCTAGCGGGAGGGACGAATGAGCAGTTCTTC. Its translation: CASSGFLAGGTNEQFF. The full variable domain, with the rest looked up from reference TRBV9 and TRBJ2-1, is DSGVTQTPKHLITATGQRVTLRCSPRSGDLSVYWYQQSLDQGLQFLIQYYNGEERAKGNILERFSAQQFPDLHSELNLSSLELGDSALYFCASSGFLAGGTNEQFFGPGTRLTVL.

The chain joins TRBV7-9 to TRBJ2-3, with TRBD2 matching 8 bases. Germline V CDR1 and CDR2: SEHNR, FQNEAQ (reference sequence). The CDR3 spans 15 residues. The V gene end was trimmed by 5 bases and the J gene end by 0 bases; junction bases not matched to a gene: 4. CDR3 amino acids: CASSQRGGSTDTQYF. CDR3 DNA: TGTGCCAGCAGCCAACGGGGGGGTAGCACAGATACGCAGTATTTT.

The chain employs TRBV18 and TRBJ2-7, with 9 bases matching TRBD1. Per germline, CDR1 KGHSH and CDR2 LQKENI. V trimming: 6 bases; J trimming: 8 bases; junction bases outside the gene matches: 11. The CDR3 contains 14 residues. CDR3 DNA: TGTGCCAGCTCCGCGGGACAGGGAAGCCAACAGCAGTACTTC. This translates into CASSAGQGSQQQYF.

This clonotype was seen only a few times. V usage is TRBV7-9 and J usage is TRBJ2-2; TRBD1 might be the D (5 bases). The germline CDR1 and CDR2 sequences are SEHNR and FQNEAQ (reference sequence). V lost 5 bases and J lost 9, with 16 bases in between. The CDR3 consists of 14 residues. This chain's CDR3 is CASSTMGLDRELFF. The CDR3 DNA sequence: TGTGCCAGCAGCACGATGGGGCTAGACCGGGAGCTGTTTTTT. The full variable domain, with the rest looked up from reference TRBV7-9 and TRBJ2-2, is DTGVSQNPRHKITKRGQNVTFRCDPISEHNRLYWYRQTLGQGPEFLTYFQNEAQLEKSRLLSDRFSAERPKGSFSTLEIQRTEQGDSAMYLCASSTMGLDRELFFGEGSRLTVL.

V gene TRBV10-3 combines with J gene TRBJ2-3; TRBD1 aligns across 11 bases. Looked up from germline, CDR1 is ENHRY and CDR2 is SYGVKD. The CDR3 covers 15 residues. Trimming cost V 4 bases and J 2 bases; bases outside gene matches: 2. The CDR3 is CAISADRGPTDTQYF. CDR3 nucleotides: TGTGCCATCAGTGCGGACAGGGGGCCCACAGATACGCAGTATTTT.

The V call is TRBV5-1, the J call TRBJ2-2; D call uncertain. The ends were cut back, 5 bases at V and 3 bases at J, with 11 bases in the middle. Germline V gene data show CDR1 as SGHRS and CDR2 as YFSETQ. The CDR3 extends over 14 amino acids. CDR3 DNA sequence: TGCGCCAGCAGTTCCGACCTACACACCGGGGAGCTGTTTTTT. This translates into CASSSDLHTGELFF. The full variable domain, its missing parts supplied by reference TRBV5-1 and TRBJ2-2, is KAGVTQTPRYLIKTRGQQVTLSCSPISGHRSVSWYQQTPGQGLQFLFEYFSETQRNKGNFPGRFSGRQFSNSRSEMNVSTLELGDSALYLCASSSDLHTGELFFGEGSRLTVL.

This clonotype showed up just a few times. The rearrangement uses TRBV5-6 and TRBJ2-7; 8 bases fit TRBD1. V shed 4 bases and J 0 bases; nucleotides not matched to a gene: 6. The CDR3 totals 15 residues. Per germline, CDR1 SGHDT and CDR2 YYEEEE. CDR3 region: CASSPRTGYSYEQYF. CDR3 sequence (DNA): TGTGCCAGCAGCCCACGGACAGGGTACTCCTACGAGCAGTACTTC.

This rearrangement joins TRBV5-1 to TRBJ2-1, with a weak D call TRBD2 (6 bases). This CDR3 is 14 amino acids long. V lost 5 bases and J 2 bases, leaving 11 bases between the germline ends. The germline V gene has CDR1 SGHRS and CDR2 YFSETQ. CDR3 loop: CASRWGEPYNEQFF. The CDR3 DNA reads TGCGCCAGCAGATGGGGGGAGCCCTACAATGAGCAGTTCTTC.

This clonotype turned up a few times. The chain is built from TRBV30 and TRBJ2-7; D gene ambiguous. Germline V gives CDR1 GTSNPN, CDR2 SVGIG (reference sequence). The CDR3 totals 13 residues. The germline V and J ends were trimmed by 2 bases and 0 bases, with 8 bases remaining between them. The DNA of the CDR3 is TGTGCCTGGAGTTCAGGACGCTCCTACGAGCAGTACTTC. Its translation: CAWSSGRSYEQYF.

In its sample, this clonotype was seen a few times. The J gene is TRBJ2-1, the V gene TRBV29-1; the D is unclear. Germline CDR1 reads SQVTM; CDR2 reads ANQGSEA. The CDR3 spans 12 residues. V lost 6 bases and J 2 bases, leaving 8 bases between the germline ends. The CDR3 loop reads CSVLRTYNEQFF. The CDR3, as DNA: TGCAGCGTGCTACGAACCTACAATGAGCAGTTCTTC.

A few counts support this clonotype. CDR3 in amino acids: CASSERGVGGQPQHF. The CDR3, as DNA: TGTGCCAGCAGCGAAAGAGGGGTTGGGGGTCAGCCCCAGCATTTT. The rearrangement links TRBV2 to TRBJ1-5; maybe TRBD1 (5 bases). V was shortened by 6 bases and J by 6 bases, with 18 bases between the two germline ends. The CDR3 runs to 15 residues. Germline values: CDR1 SNHLY, CDR2 FYNNEI. The complete variable domain, with remaining parts taken from reference TRBV2 and TRBJ1-5, reads EPEVTQTPSHQVTQMGQEVILRCVPISNHLYFYWYRQILGQKVEFLVSFYNNEISEKSEIFDDQFSVERPDGSNFTLKIRSTKLEDSAMYFCASSERGVGGQPQHFGDGTRLSIL.

The CDR3 loop reads CSARFSGGSSYNEQFF. DNA for the CDR3: TGCAGTGCTAGGTTCAGCGGGGGGAGCTCCTACAATGAGCAGTTCTTC. This chain joins TRBV20-1 and TRBJ2-1; 9 nucleotides agree with TRBD2. Germline V lookup: CDR1 DFQATT, CDR2 SNEGSKA (reference sequence). This CDR3 region has 16 residues. V dropped 3 bases and J dropped 0; count of bases not matched to a gene: 6.

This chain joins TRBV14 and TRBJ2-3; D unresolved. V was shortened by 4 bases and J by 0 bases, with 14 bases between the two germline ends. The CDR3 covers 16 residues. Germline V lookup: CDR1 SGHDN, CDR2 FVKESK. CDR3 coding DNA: TGTGCCAGCAGCCGGGGAATATCTACGAGCACAGATACGCAGTATTTT. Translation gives CASSRGISTSTDTQYF.

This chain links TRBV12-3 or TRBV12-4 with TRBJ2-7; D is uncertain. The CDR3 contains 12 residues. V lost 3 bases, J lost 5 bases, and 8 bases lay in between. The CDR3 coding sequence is TGTGCCAGCAGTTTTTGGGGAAACGAGCAGTACTTC. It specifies CASSFWGNEQYF.

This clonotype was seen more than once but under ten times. DNA for the CDR3: TGCGCCAGCAGCCCAGCGGGGGGTCGAGAGACCCAGTACTTC. This sequence encodes CASSPAGGRETQYF. The chain joins TRBV5-1 to TRBJ2-5; 9 nucleotides align to TRBD2. Trimming removed 4 bases from V and 4 bases from J; junction bases left unmatched: 5. Germline V gives CDR1 SGHRS, CDR2 YFSETQ. CDR3 length equals 14 residues.

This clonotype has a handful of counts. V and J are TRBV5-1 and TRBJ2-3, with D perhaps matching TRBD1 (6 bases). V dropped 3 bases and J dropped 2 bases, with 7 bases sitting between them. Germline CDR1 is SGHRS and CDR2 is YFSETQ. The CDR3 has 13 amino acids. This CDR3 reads CASSWDNTDTQYF. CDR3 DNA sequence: TGCGCCAGCAGCTGGGACAACACAGATACGCAGTATTTT.

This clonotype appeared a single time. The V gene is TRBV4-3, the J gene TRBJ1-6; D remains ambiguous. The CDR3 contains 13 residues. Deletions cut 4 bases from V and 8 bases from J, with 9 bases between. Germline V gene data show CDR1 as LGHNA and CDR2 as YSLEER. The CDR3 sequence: CASSRTTDSPLHF. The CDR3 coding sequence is TGCGCCAGCAGCCGAACAACAGATTCACCCCTCCACTTT.

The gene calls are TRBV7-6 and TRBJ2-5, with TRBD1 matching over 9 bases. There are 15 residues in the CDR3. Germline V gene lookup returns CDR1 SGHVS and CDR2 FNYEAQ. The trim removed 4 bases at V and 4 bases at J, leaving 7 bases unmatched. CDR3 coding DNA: TGTGCCAGCAGCTATGGACAGGGGAGGGGAGAGACCCAGTACTTC. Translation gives CASSYGQGRGETQYF.